The text below deals with one TCR beta chain. Its antigen specificity is not known. No much larger clonotype is one base removed from it; base qualities were not supplied. The sample is drawn from a study of cytomegalovirus exposure and HLA in healthy donors (dated by TCRdb to 2017 to 2019). For the wider study: An earlier analysis of 587 of the donors reported 250 to 300 Gb of sequence data and 90 million to 120 million unique TCR beta sequences obtained from about 179 million T cells. In an earlier analysis of about 590 of the donors, high-throughput TCR beta sequencing was used to judge whether each TCR beta V gene segment behaved as functional or pseudogenic. A later analysis re-examined previously published TCR beta repertoires from around 670 donors and added high-resolution HLA genotyping to investigate patterns of TCR occurrence. On average, approximately 250,000 unique TCR beta nucleotide sequences were sequenced per donor among 398 genotyped donors of the cohort, with 15% to 20% of those sequences being non-productive. The T cell repertoires of under 750 subjects were profiled by immunosequencing and related to cytomegalovirus serostatus. The study combined high-throughput TCR immunosequencing, statistical association of individual TCRs with disease status, and machine learning to predict cytomegalovirus infection status. Every discovery cohort repertoire had been produced on one sequencing platform. Rather than drawing on any new phenotypic data, the later analysis identified candidate immune exposures from TCR beta sequences and the way those sequences occurred across donors. Roughly 300 gigabases of sequencing data and tens of millions of unique TCR sequences were included in an early release covering about 620 HLA-typed donors. Because of strong linkage in the cohort, roughly five DR-DQ haplotypes were treated as single units for association and clustering. Besides the first cohort of hundreds of subjects, a separate validation cohort made up of over a hundred different subjects was used. The study aimed to test whether signatures of past pathogen exposure could be identified by cataloging public T cell receptors. Alongside the repertoire data, information on donor age, sex, ethnicity and CMV serostatus was compiled. Of the roughly 400 genotyped donors, approximately 83% fell in the genetic ancestry cluster associated with self-reported Caucasian donors. Typing coverage differed by locus: A, B, C, DRB1 and DQB1 were typed in roughly 629-640 donors, DQA1 in 522, DPA1 in around 610, and DPB1 in 400 to 490. Class I and class II HLA loci were covered by the typing at four-digit resolution. Genome-wide SNP genotypes for about 55% of the 666 donors were used in a later genetic analysis, which treated that subset as a discovery cohort. Overall study outcomes, separate from this receptor: A further reported finding was that TCR beta sequences accurately predicted the HLA-A and HLA-B alleles for most subjects in the first cohort. CMV serostatus was the only immune exposure information available for the cohort. The presence/absence analyses assumed that sequencing depth was roughly uniform across donors, and that assumption may not be true. Cytomegalovirus status was reported to be diagnosed by the classifier with high specificity and sensitivity in both the original and validation cohorts. Over 15 rarely observed V segments, including chromosome 9 orphons, were excluded from the earlier analysis of several hundred of the donors because counts were too low. HLA typing was unavailable for some donors at each locus, so association tests used only the typed subset. In a later analysis, 15,000 to 20,000 TCR beta sequences were associated with specific HLA alleles at a false discovery rate of 0.05. A few of the identified cytomegalovirus-associated TCR beta chains were confirmed in vitro to be specific for cytomegalovirus antigens. A later analysis found that TCR association rates varied across HLA loci, with DRB1 alleles showing the most associated TCRs and HLA-C alleles the fewest. According to a later analysis, parvovirus B19, influenza, CMV and Epstein-Barr virus appeared linked to several top co-occurrence clusters. While some public TCRs were present in many individuals, most TCR sequences turned up only very rarely across donors. When HLA alleles, especially DR and DQ, strongly co-occurred, attributing TCR associations to individual alleles was difficult. A later genetic analysis reported fewer N-insertions in productive TCRs among donors in an Asian-associated ancestry cluster than the roughly 640-donor mean. Broadly in line with IMGT annotations, most TCR beta V segments showed up in productive rearrangements about 90% or about 30% of the time in an earlier analysis of approximately 600 of the donors. The authors suggested that the approach could potentially be generalized to other disease states and immunological phenotypes. Linkage disequilibrium might explain the correlated functional status among segregating V segments, but an unknown experimental factor could not be excluded. Some IMGT-functional V segments, including TRBV6-2 and TRBV6-3, could not be distinguished by the 87-base-pair reads and were therefore excluded. This cohort had only TCR beta chains sequenced, and the lack of alpha or paired-chain data limited which features could be detected. An association between a missense DCLRE1C variant and V-gene and J-gene trimming of TCR beta chains was found in a later genetic analysis and replicated in an independent cohort. In a later analysis, HLA-associated TCR beta chains showed more clonal expansion and lower generation probabilities than non-associated chains that were equally common. A later analysis found that most CMV-associated TCR beta chains appeared HLA-restricted, with HLA associations seemingly driven largely by CMV exposure. A cluster of highly shared sequence variants was judged likely to be a technical artifact of the sequencing pipeline. The study listed 164 TCR beta chains as associated with cytomegalovirus.

The protocol used for the library was the immunoSEQ multiplex PCR assay. The multiplex PCR relied on a mix of 60 forward primers for TCR Vbeta segments and 13 reverse primers for TCR Jbeta segments. Amplification of the CDR3 region of rearranged TCR beta genes was performed with a multiplex PCR assay on genomic DNA. The Illumina HiSeq System was used to sequence the amplified TCR beta libraries as 87-base-pair reads. The study's own analysis went as follows. A later analysis counted 65 million to 90 million unique TCR beta chains across the 666 repertoires, and around 9.9 million of these chains were shared by at least two donors. Raw reads were error-corrected and collapsed into unique sequences with a nearest-neighbor algorithm that merged closely related sequences to remove PCR and sequencing errors. Alignment of CDR3 sequences to IMGT reference sequences was used to assign V, D and J gene segments. For a sequence to be retained, at least a six-nucleotide match to both a V gene segment and a J gene segment was required. Rearrangements were classified as productive when the CDR3 lacked stop codons and remained in frame with V and J, and all other rearrangements were classified as non-productive. Following IMGT convention, CDR3 was defined as the stretch from the second conserved V-encoded cysteine up to the conserved J-encoded phenylalanine. The earlier analysis of some 600 of the donors excluded sequences that lacked an unambiguous match to a single V gene segment. In an earlier analysis of approximately 590 of the donors, V segments were called functional above 56.7% productive rearrangements and were called segregating when the between-donor standard deviation exceeded 5%. A statistical classification framework was developed to diagnose cytomegalovirus status using the catalog of TCR beta chain sequences. In a later analysis, V and J genes were assigned by comparing TCR nucleotide sequences against IMGT/GENE-DB human TR gene sequences. Using the TCRdist pipeline, a later analysis assigned CDR3 sequences along with most-parsimonious VDJ recombination scenarios. In a later analysis, each TCR beta chain was defined by its CDR3 amino acid sequence together with its V-gene family, and reads without a unique V-gene family were excluded. A later analysis removed nearly 600 highly shared, low-generation-probability nucleotide sequences to deal with suspected cross-contamination and a sequencing artifact. A later analysis calculated a clonal expansion index for each public chain from normalized within-repertoire ranks of inferred template counts. A later analysis computed generation probabilities with a VDJ recombination model fitted to out-of-frame rearrangements, and checked the results against IGoR. Hypergeometric tests were used in a later analysis to score TCR-TCR, TCR-HLA and TCR-CMV co-occurrence, with a repertoire-size bias correction applied to the TCR pairs. False discovery rates were estimated in a later analysis by permuting HLA or CMV assignments 20 times. A later analysis grouped co-occurring TCRs with DBSCAN, adding TCRdist sequence similarity when clustering within HLA-allele-positive subsets. Repertoires with fewer than 30,000 or more than 120,000 public chains were left out of co-occurrence clustering, as were four to six repertoires with anomalous nucleotide sharing. This is the immuneACCESS table as TCRdb keeps it, with only in-frame sequences that have V and J called. A part of the clones is gone; compared with another copy, unresolved V genes explain less than half, and the rest is unexplained. The V and J calls and clone size were taken over from that table, and D and trimming were inferred from the DNA. This sample holds about 120,000 clones; roughly 87% were observed only once. Jointly, the top ten make up 1.5% of the sample.

The cohort comprised hundreds of healthy bone marrow donors. At the time of sampling, all cohort members were nominally healthy, though unrecorded immune exposures were likely present. The donor tested CMV seronegative and was one of the 352 seronegative cohort members. Each donor provided a peripheral blood sample, and peripheral blood mononuclear cells were used for TCR beta sequencing. The Qiagen DNeasy Blood Extraction Kit was used to extract genomic DNA from the blood cell samples. The germline V gene supplies CDR1 KGHSH and CDR2 LQKENI. Inclusive of the bounding cysteine and phenylalanine, the CDR3 is 12 residues long. The read is trimmed to its CDR3 DNA, 36 bases read in frame from base 1. The V end loses 2 bases and the J end loses 8 bases, and a stretch of 7 bases separates them.

The sequencing sample was made of PBMCs. This receptor chain uses TRBV18 and TRBJ2-1; the D gene cannot be named for sure. The origin of this receptor is a woman between 18 and 29 years old in good health and CMV-seronegative. This receptor carries the CDR3 CASSPSQDEQFF. The sequence in DNA is TGTGCCAGCTCACCATCGCAGGATGAGCAGTTCTTC.